This T cell receptor beta chain appears in the sequencing data of a study of regulatory dendritic cells for organ transplantation. Study details: Regulatory dendritic cells were monocyte-derived, receiving vitamin D3 on days 0 and 4 and IL-10 on day 4. Study-level results: Naive T cells showed high diversity, memory cells less, memory CD8+ least. Memory CD8+ clonal expansion seemed more limited with regulatory than mature dendritic cells. The most alloreactive TCR clonotypes were found in resting memory CD8+ cells.

Sorted T cells were CFSE-labeled and cultured 5 days with allogeneic regulatory or mature dendritic cells at 1:10. Trimming cost V 7 bases and J 5 bases, with 17 bases left between them. CDR1 is MNHEY, CDR2 SVGAGI, per germline. CDR3 size: 15 residues. As for this clone: The antigen is not known.

Assay used: immunoSEQ multiplex PCR; TCRdb lists only in-frame clones, some missing. The sample shows 7,700 or so clones, around 70% of them seen only once. The TCR sequence derives from a human donor in good health. The chain links TRBV6-5 to TRBJ1-4; D may be TRBD1 (5 bases). The sequenced sample was memory CD4+ T cells from blood cultured with dendritic cells. Subset: CD45RO+ memory T cells. The CDR3 DNA reads as TGTGCCAGCACTTCCAAGACAGTTGGGAATGAAAAACTGTTTTTT. This gives the protein CASTSKTVGNEKLFF.